Below, 5 T cell receptor beta chains from the same sample are listed, as sequenced in a study of control samples from healthy donors and cancer patients (dated by TCRdb to between 2020 and 2021). Preparation of the library involved the immunoSEQ multiplex PCR assay. Entries here come from immuneACCESS through TCRdb and include only in-frame sequences with V and J called. Some clones fail to appear in such tables; in the studies checked, an unresolved V gene covers under half of the shortfall, and the cause of the remainder is unknown. The sample yields approximately 150,000 clones; around 92% were counted once. The ten largest clones add up to approximately 3.2% of the sample. The sample consisted of blood. Receptors were obtained from a man aged 30 to 45 in good health.

On this clone: Other nucleotide sequences from this sample produce the same CDR3. The CDR3 sequence: CASSMGGPNTEAFF. CDR3 coding DNA: TGTGCCAGTAGTATGGGCGGACCCAACACTGAAGCTTTCTTT. V is TRBV19 and J is TRBJ1-1, with D uncertain. Germline values: CDR1 LNHDA, CDR2 SQIVND (reference sequence). The CDR3 spans 14 residues. The V end lost 3 bases, the J end lost 2 bases, and 10 bases lay between the germline ends.

The chain uses TRBV27 and TRBJ1-5; D perhaps matches TRBD1 (5 bases). The CDR3 covers 15 residues. V dropped 3 bases and J dropped 0 bases, with 9 bases sitting between them. Germline lookup yields CDR1 MNHEY and CDR2 SMNVEV (reference sequence). The DNA for the CDR3 is TGTGCCAGCAGTTTGGGGGACGGTAGCAATCAGCCCCAGCATTTT. It is translated as CASSLGDGSNQPQHF.

The rearrangement links TRBV28 to TRBJ1-2; D unclear. Germline values: CDR1 MDHEN, CDR2 SYDVKM. Between the trimmed V and J ends, which lost 2 bases and 8 bases, there was a span of 12 bases. The CDR3 is 13 residues long. The CDR3 region is CASSLKPVGGYTF. CDR3 bases: TGTGCCAGCAGTTTAAAACCCGTGGGGGGCTACACCTTC.

The CDR3 sequence: CASSRLAGSGSPLHF. CDR3 nucleotide sequence: TGTGCCAGCTCACGTTTGGCAGGGTCGGGGTCACCCCTCCACTTT. This rearrangement joins TRBV18 to TRBJ1-6; tentatively, D is TRBD1 (5 bases). This CDR3 region has 15 residues. The germline gives CDR1 KGHSH, CDR2 LQKENI. V lost 4 bases and J 10 bases, leaving 17 bases between the germline ends.

Here the CDR3 DNA reads TGTGCCAGCAGCATCCGGGGCGAGACAGATACGCAGTATTTT. It translates to CASSIRGETDTQYF. The V call is TRBV7-9, the J call TRBJ2-3; D is perhaps TRBD1 or TRBD2 (5 bases each). Germline V gene data show CDR1 as SEHNR and CDR2 as FQNEAQ (reference sequence). With 5 bases removed from V and 3 bases from J, the gap between germline ends came to 12 bases. The CDR3 totals 14 residues. The full variable domain, rest sourced from reference TRBV7-9 and TRBJ2-3, is DTGVSQNPRHKITKRGQNVTFRCDPISEHNRLYWYRQTLGQGPEFLTYFQNEAQLEKSRLLSDRFSAERPKGSFSTLEIQRTEQGDSAMYLCASSIRGETDTQYFGPGTRLTVL.